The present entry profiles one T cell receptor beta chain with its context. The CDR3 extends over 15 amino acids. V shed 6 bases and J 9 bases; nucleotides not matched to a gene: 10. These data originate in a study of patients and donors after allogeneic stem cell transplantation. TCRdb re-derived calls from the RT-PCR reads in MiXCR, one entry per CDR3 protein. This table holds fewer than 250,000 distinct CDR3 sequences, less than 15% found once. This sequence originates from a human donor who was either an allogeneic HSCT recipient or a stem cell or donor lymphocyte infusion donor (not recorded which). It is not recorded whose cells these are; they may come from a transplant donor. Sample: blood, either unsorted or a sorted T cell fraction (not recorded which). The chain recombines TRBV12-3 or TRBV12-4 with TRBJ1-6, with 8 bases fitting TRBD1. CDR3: CASRYSRGLGSPLHF. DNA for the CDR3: TGTGCCAGCAGATACTCCAGGGGGCTCGGTTCACCCCTCCACTTT.